The next 8 T cell receptor beta chains were all read from a single sample in a study of blood T cell repertoires in COVID-19. Some clones are missing from TCRdb's copy, which holds only in-frame ones; the method was immunoSEQ multiplex PCR. The repertoire holds approximately 310,000 clones, around 87% seen once, with around 8% in the top ten. Sequenced sample: peripheral blood. The receptors come from a woman between 50 and 59 years old who had recovered from COVID-19.

The chain links TRBV5-6 to TRBJ1-6, with 10 bases aligning to TRBD1. The J segment lost 6 bases and the V segment lost 1 base, leaving 10 bases of the junction unmatched. The CDR3 has 18 residues. Germline V gene lookup returns CDR1 SGHDT and CDR2 YYEEEE. Here the CDR3 reads CASSLSLGTGEINSPLHF. CDR3 DNA: TGTGCCAGCAGCTTGTCTCTGGGGACAGGGGAAATTAATTCACCCCTCCACTTT.

The V call is TRBV18, the J call TRBJ2-5, with D uncertain. The CDR3 is 15 amino acids. V lost 0 bases and J 1 base, leaving 9 bases between the germline ends. CDR1 and CDR2 from the germline V gene are KGHSH and LQKENI. The DNA of the CDR3 is TGTGCCAGCTCACCACCAATCAGGATCCAAGAGACCCAGTACTTC. Translating it yields CASSPPIRIQETQYF. Combining the CDR3 with reference TRBV18 and TRBJ2-5 gives the whole variable domain NAGVMQNPRHLVRRRGQEARLRCSPMKGHSHVYWYRQLPEEGLKFMVYLQKENIIDESGMPKERFSAEFPKEGPSILRIQQVVRGDSAAYFCASSPPIRIQETQYFGPGTRLLVL.

The chain links TRBV21-1 to TRBJ2-1; the listed D gene, TRBD1, was not tested against the DNA. TRBV21-1 is recorded as a pseudogene. The CDR3 loop spans 18 amino acids. The CDR3 here is CASSKASQRKGPNNEQFF. The CDR3 DNA reads TGTGCCAGCAGCAAAGCGAGCCAGCGAAAGGGGCCTAACAATGAGCAGTTCTTC.

The chain links TRBV21-1 to TRBJ1-4. TRBV21-1 is a pseudogene locus. This CDR3 has 15 amino acids. The CDR3 bases are TGTGCCAGCAGCAAGGAGTCTTTTGTTTGGGAAAAACTGTTTTTT. Its protein is CASSKESFVWEKLFF.

The gene calls are TRBV6-1 and TRBJ2-1; D is perhaps TRBD2 (6 bases). The V end was cut by 3 bases, the J end by 2 bases, with 8 bases between. There are 14 residues in the CDR3. Germline values: CDR1 MNHNS, CDR2 SASEGT. CDR3 bases: TGTGCCAGCAGTGAGCGGGGACCCTACAATGAGCAGTTCTTC. Translating gives CASSERGPYNEQFF.

This chain uses TRBV29-1 with TRBJ1-2; tentative D call: TRBD1 (5 bases). CDR3 length: 12 residues. Trimming took 4 bases from V and 8 from J, leaving 14 bases between them. Per germline, CDR1 SQVTM and CDR2 ANQGSEA. DNA for the CDR3: TGCAGCGTTGCCAGGGATTCTCACGGCTACACCTTC. It is translated as CSVARDSHGYTF.

The chain employs TRBV18 and TRBJ1-1; D is perhaps TRBD1 (6 bases). Germline CDR1 is KGHSH and CDR2 is LQKENI. The CDR3 totals 13 residues. Deletions cut 8 bases from V and 1 base from J, with 11 bases between. DNA of the CDR3: TGTGCCAGCACTTCGGGACAGAACACTGAAGCTTTCTTT. Encoded protein: CASTSGQNTEAFF. Together with reference TRBV18 and TRBJ1-1, the CDR3 gives the full variable domain: NAGVMQNPRHLVRRRGQEARLRCSPMKGHSHVYWYRQLPEEGLKFMVYLQKENIIDESGMPKERFSAEFPKEGPSILRIQQVVRGDSAAYFCASTSGQNTEAFFGQGTRLTVV.

This sequence joins TRBV5-1 and TRBJ2-7; perhaps TRBD2 as D (5 bases). The germline V and J ends were trimmed by 0 bases and 4 bases, with 14 bases remaining between them. Germline V gene sequence: CDR1 SGHRS, CDR2 YFSETQ. The CDR3 spans 15 residues. DNA for the CDR3: TGCGCCAGCAGCTTGGGGGTTAGGGAGCATTACGAGCAGTACTTC. The encoded protein is CASSLGVREHYEQYF.